This T cell receptor beta chain was identified during a study of OX40 agonist ivuxolimab in advanced cancers. Study background: Mean age approximately 59 years, range about 20 to 90; around 80% male.

Here immunoSEQ multiplex PCR was the method, and the copy in TCRdb shows in-frame clones only, minus some. The sample consists of approximately 12,000 clones, 69% of them appearing once. This clone was observed a few times. The antigen remains undetermined. Study outcomes and limitations: On average, CD8+ T cells showed a greater number of expanded clones than CD4+.

The germline gives CDR1 MDHEN, CDR2 SYDVKM. Trimming cost V 3 bases and J 3 bases, with 9 bases left between them. The CDR3 sequence is 14 residues long. This sequence joins TRBV28 and TRBJ1-5; D is unclear. The sequence derives from an adult with an advanced solid tumor such as melanoma, head and neck, liver or kidney cancer. The material sequenced was CD4+ or CD8+ T cells sorted from blood, taken in a trial of the OX40 agonist ivuxolimab. DNA for the CDR3: TGTGCCAGCAGTTTGTTCCAGCTCAATCAGCCCCAGCATTTT. It is translated as CASSLFQLNQPQHF.